This passage covers 11 T cell receptor beta chains from one sample sequenced in a study of radiation and T cells in renal cell carcinoma. The time point here: blood 2 weeks post-SBRT. Specified treatment: 15 Gy SBRT to primary tumor, nephrectomy 4 weeks later. Libraries were prepared by immunoSEQ multiplex PCR; TCRdb keeps only in-frame clonotypes and omits some of them. The sample includes 100,000 to 150,000 clones, about 88% of them seen just once. Sequenced here: blood, sampled from a patient whose treatment included radiotherapy and nephrectomy. The receptors were sampled from a woman in her 70s with renal cell carcinoma.

V is TRBV6-6 and J is TRBJ1-1, with a weak D call TRBD1 (5 bases). V was shortened by 6 bases and J by 5 bases, with 10 bases between the two germline ends. The germline gives CDR1 MNHNY, CDR2 SVGAGI (reference sequence). This CDR3 region has 12 residues. CDR3 loop: CASRGRMTEAFF. CDR3 DNA: TGTGCCAGCAGGGGGCGTATGACTGAAGCTTTCTTT.

CDR3 amino acids: CASDRPYEQYF. CDR3 DNA: TGTGCCAGCGACAGACCCTACGAGCAGTACTTC. The chain links TRBV6-1 to TRBJ2-7; possibly TRBD1 for D (5 bases). Germline CDR1 is MNHNS and CDR2 is SASEGT. Trimming stripped 8 bases from V and 2 bases from J, with 7 bases between. The CDR3 is 11 amino acids.

J is TRBJ2-7 and V is TRBV4-2; 11 nucleotides match TRBD1. J gave up 3 bases and V 4 bases, and 5 bases lay outside the gene matches. CDR1 LGHNA and CDR2 YNFKEQ come from the germline V gene. This CDR3 spans 15 amino acids. CDR3 nucleotide sequence: TGTGCCAGCAGCCGAACCGGGACAGGGGGCTACGAGCAGTACTTC. It codes for CASSRTGTGGYEQYF.

The chain has TRBV19 and TRBJ2-2; TRBD2 is a possible D gene (6 bases). V lost 4 bases, J lost 7 bases, and 10 bases lay in between. CDR1 is LNHDA, CDR2 SQIVND, per germline (reference sequence). This CDR3 is built from 13 residues. The CDR3 DNA reads TGTGCCAGTAGTAGTTGGGGGGACGGGGAGCTGTTTTTT. Its protein is CASSSWGDGELFF.

The J gene is TRBJ2-2, the V gene TRBV11-3, with TRBD1 matching 7 bases. V shed 5 bases, J shed 3 bases, and the junction held 9 bases outside the gene matches. Per germline, CDR1 SGHNT and CDR2 YENEEA. The CDR3 has 16 residues. The CDR3 here is CASSPGQALDTGELFF. The DNA for the CDR3 is TGTGCCAGCAGCCCTGGACAGGCCCTGGACACCGGGGAGCTGTTTTTT.

This chain joins TRBV19 and TRBJ2-3, with TRBD1 identical over 7 bases. V lost 9 bases to trimming and J lost 2 bases; unmatched junction nucleotides: 11. Germline lookup yields CDR1 LNHDA and CDR2 SQIVND (reference sequence). The CDR3 spans 15 residues. The CDR3 nucleotides read TGTGCCAGCCGGAAACCGGGACAGCTCACAGATACGCAGTATTTT. This gives the protein CASRKPGQLTDTQYF.

The chain has TRBV5-6 and TRBJ1-1, with D possibly being TRBD1 (6 bases). CDR1 and CDR2 from the germline V gene are SGHDT and YYEEEE. Deletions cut 2 bases from V and 0 bases from J, with 11 bases between. The length of the CDR3 is 15 residues. CDR3 nucleotides: TGTGCCAGCAGCTTCTGGGGACAAATGAACACTGAAGCTTTCTTT. Its translation: CASSFWGQMNTEAFF.

The V call is TRBV30, the J call TRBJ1-5; the D gene is possibly TRBD1 (5 bases). Germline CDR1 is GTSNPN and CDR2 is SVGIG (reference sequence). CDR3 length: 13 amino acids. V shed 5 bases and J shed 5 bases, with 13 bases lying between them. CDR3 region: CAWGDGGYQPQHF. The CDR3 nucleotides read TGTGCCTGGGGAGACGGGGGGTATCAGCCCCAGCATTTT.

This clone was picked up a small number of times. The germline gene is not matched at one end of the junction; a read error may be the cause. This chain joins TRBV7-7 and TRBJ1-5, with TRBD1 identical over 9 bases. Germline CDR1 SSHAT, CDR2 FNYEAQ (reference sequence). CDR3 length: 18 residues. The CDR3: CASTRTGQGTPSNQPQHF. CDR3 DNA: TGTGCTAGCACCCGGACGGGACAGGGAACCCCGAGCAATCAGCCCCAGCATTTT.

CDR3 sequence (DNA): TGTGCCTCCAGTGGGGCCAACGTCCTGACTTTC. Its protein is CASSGANVLTF. V gene TRBV30 combines with J gene TRBJ2-6, with D hard to call. Germline V gene lookup returns CDR1 GTSNPN and CDR2 SVGIG (reference sequence). The CDR3 consists of 11 residues. Trimming cost V 7 bases and J 3 bases, with 4 bases left between them.

This clone was seen a single time. The gene calls are TRBV6-5 and TRBJ2-3; 10 nucleotides match TRBD2. J was trimmed by 0 bases and V by 4 bases; bases with no gene match: 1. CDR3 length equals 15 residues. CDR1 and CDR2 from the germline V gene are MNHEY and SVGAGI. The DNA of the CDR3 is TGTGCCAGCAGTTTAGCGGGGGGCAGCACAGATACGCAGTATTTT. Residues: CASSLAGGSTDTQYF.